One sample yielded the 30 T cell receptor beta chains listed below, sequenced in a study of T cell repertoires in cytomegalovirus infection. TCRdb reprocessed the reads via MiXCR and lists one record per CDR3 protein. The data hold over 100,000 distinct CDR3 sequences, with under 30% observed a single time. The antigens of these receptors remain unknown. The sequences come from CD8+ T cells from cultured PBMCs, collected from culture after CMV antigen stimulation. The receptors stem from a human donor in good health (CMV status not recorded). Some clones in this sample may be carry-over from other donors' samples.

In its sample, this clonotype was seen many times. V usage is TRBV5-1 and J usage is TRBJ1-2; no reliable D call. The CDR3 contains 14 residues. V lost 1 base and J lost 4, with 11 bases in between. CDR1 and CDR2 (germline): SGHRS, YFSETQ. The CDR3 region has the DNA TGCGCCAGCAGCTTGAGCCCGTTTATCTATGGCTACACCTTC. Translation: CASSLSPFIYGYTF.

This clonotype was counted at least ten times. The chain recombines TRBV11-1 with TRBJ1-4; D is uncertain. Germline CDR1 reads SGHAT; CDR2 reads FQDESV (reference sequence). The CDR3 has 14 residues. Between the trimmed V and J ends, which lost 5 bases and 6 bases, there was a span of 13 bases. The CDR3 spells CASSPSGEDEKLFF. CDR3 nucleotides: TGTGCCAGCAGCCCCAGTGGGGAGGATGAAAAACTGTTTTTT.

The CDR3 bases are TGTGCCAGCAGTTACGCATCGGCAGGTCTTGGCTACACCTTC. Protein: CASSYASAGLGYTF. The V and J genes are TRBV6-2 or TRBV6-3 and TRBJ1-2, with D uncertain. Germline loops: CDR1 MNHEY, CDR2 SVGEGT. The CDR3 spans 14 residues. Trimming shortened V by 2 bases and J by 7 bases, and 14 bases separated the two germline ends.

The chain carries TRBV6-1 and TRBJ2-3; 8 bases are shared with TRBD1. Germline values: CDR1 MNHNS, CDR2 SASEGT. The V segment lost 6 bases and the J segment 2 bases; nucleotides outside the gene matches: 4. CDR3 length: 14 residues. CDR3 bases: TGTGCCAGCAGAACAGGGGGTAACACAGATACGCAGTATTTT. This encodes CASRTGGNTDTQYF.

The chain couples TRBV15 to TRBJ2-7, with 7 nucleotides matching TRBD1. Germline CDR1 reads LNHNV; CDR2 reads YYDKDF (reference sequence). The CDR3 contains 13 residues. The V segment lost 8 bases and the J segment 5 bases; nucleotides outside the gene matches: 9. The CDR3 loop is CATGHGRGNEQYF. For the CDR3, the DNA is TGTGCCACCGGACACGGCAGGGGGAACGAGCAGTACTTC.

The chain's CDR3 is CASSLLPQQETQYF. CDR3 nucleotides: TGTGCCAGCAGCTTATTACCACAGCAAGAGACCCAGTACTTC. This chain links TRBV5-5 with TRBJ2-5; unclear D gene. CDR1 and CDR2 (germline): SGHKS, YYEKEE (reference sequence). There are 14 residues in the CDR3. The V end was cut by 2 bases, the J end by 2 bases, with 10 bases between.

J is TRBJ1-2 and V is TRBV28, with 8 positions matching TRBD1. V shed 5 bases and J 2 bases; nucleotides not matched to a gene: 7. CDR1 and CDR2 (germline): MDHEN, SYDVKM. CDR3 length: 15 amino acids. The CDR3 reads CASSGLRGHNYGYTF. DNA for the CDR3: TGTGCCAGCAGTGGACTCAGGGGGCACAACTATGGCTACACCTTC.

Many counts were recorded for this clonotype. CDR3: CASTLWGTGGEKLFF. CDR3 DNA: TGCGCCAGCACCCTGTGGGGGACAGGAGGGGAAAAACTGTTTTTT. The rearrangement uses TRBV5-1 and TRBJ1-4; 8 nucleotides line up with TRBD1. V lost 6 bases to trimming and J lost 8 bases; unmatched junction nucleotides: 12. Germline CDR1 reads SGHRS; CDR2 reads YFSETQ. This CDR3 region has 15 residues.

J is TRBJ1-1 and V is TRBV20-1; D call uncertain. The CDR3 is 12 amino acids. Germline V gene sequence: CDR1 DFQATT, CDR2 SNEGSKA (reference sequence). V was shortened by 4 bases and J by 0 bases, with 6 bases between the two germline ends. Here the CDR3 reads CSATQMNTEAFF. CDR3 nucleotides: TGCAGTGCTACTCAAATGAACACTGAAGCTTTCTTT.

As to this clonotype: One end of the junction varies from germline; a read error may be responsible. V gene TRBV4-1 combines with J gene TRBJ2-7, with D unclear. Germline CDR1 reads MGHRA; CDR2 reads YSYEKL. The CDR3 is 15 amino acids. The CDR3 loop is CASSRTVQSAYKQYF. The CDR3 bases are TGCGCCAGCAGCCGTACAGTTCAGTCGGCCTACAAGCAGTACTTC.

A remark on this clonotype: Since a much larger clone is just one base distant, this may be a read error. J is TRBJ1-4 and V is TRBV7-2; possible D gene TRBD1, 5 bases. Looked up from germline, CDR1 is SGHTA and CDR2 is FQGNSA. The V gene lost 4 bases and the J gene lost 6 bases, with 15 bases spanning the gap. The CDR3 is made up of 15 amino acids. The CDR3 here is CASSSWSGGYEKLFF. The CDR3 nucleotides are TGTGCCAGCAGCTCCTGGTCGGGGGGGTATGAAAAACTGTTTTTT.

This clonotype was seen a single time. The V call is TRBV7-9, the J call TRBJ2-4; D perhaps matches TRBD2 (6 bases). From germline, CDR1 is SEHNR and CDR2 FQNEAQ (reference sequence). V was pared by 1 base and J by 0 bases, with 7 bases between. The CDR3 sequence is 15 residues long. CDR3 region: CASSLEGLAKNIQYF. The CDR3, as DNA: TGTGCCAGCAGCTTAGAGGGACTAGCCAAAAACATTCAGTACTTC.

This clonotype appeared a few times. The chain joins TRBV7-9 to TRBJ2-5; maybe TRBD1 (6 bases). Per the germline V gene, CDR1 is SEHNR and CDR2 is FQNEAQ (reference sequence). The V and J ends lost 0 bases and 5 bases respectively, with 19 bases between them. This CDR3 has 17 amino acids. The CDR3 sequence is CASSLASGRGPVETQYF. The CDR3 nucleotides read TGTGCCAGCAGCTTAGCGTCCGGCAGGGGTCCGGTGGAGACCCAGTACTTC.

The table lists this clonotype with a few counts. The rearrangement joins TRBV27 to TRBJ2-7; tentative D call: TRBD1 (5 bases). CDR1 is MNHEY, CDR2 SMNVEV, per germline (reference sequence). The CDR3 sequence is 16 residues long. With 6 bases removed from V and 4 bases from J, the gap between germline ends came to 22 bases. The CDR3 loop reads CASSHLGRTIPYEQYF. The CDR3 bases are TGTGCCAGCAGCCACCTCGGTAGGACAATCCCATACGAGCAGTACTTC.

This rearrangement joins TRBV7-8 to TRBJ2-7; TRBD1 or TRBD2 may be the D gene (5 bases each). CDR3 length equals 15 residues. The V and J ends lost 5 bases and 1 base respectively, with 15 bases between them. Germline CDR1 is SGHVS and CDR2 is FQNEAQ. For the CDR3, the DNA is TGTGCCAGCAGCCATCAGCAGGGAGTTTCCTACGAGCAGTACTTC. Translating gives CASSHQQGVSYEQYF.

This clonotype has a handful of counts. The V and J genes are TRBV2 and TRBJ2-3, with D hard to call. Germline V CDR1 and CDR2: SNHLY, FYNNEI. With 3 bases removed from V and 0 bases from J, the gap between germline ends came to 4 bases. CDR3 length: 13 residues. The CDR3 bases are TGTGCCAGCAGTGAGGGCAGCACAGATACGCAGTATTTT. It codes for CASSEGSTDTQYF.

The table lists this clonotype with a few counts. The chain has TRBV5-1 and TRBJ2-1, with TRBD1 identical over 8 bases. Germline CDR1 and CDR2: SGHRS and YFSETQ. Trimming cost V 7 bases and J 7 bases; bases outside gene matches: 7. CDR3 length: 13 amino acids. CDR3 sequence reads: CASRLTGENEQFF. The CDR3 DNA reads as TGCGCCAGCCGATTGACAGGGGAGAATGAGCAGTTCTTC.

This clonotype was recorded a few times. The chain is built from TRBV20-1 and TRBJ1-5, with D possibly matching TRBD1 (5 bases). With 4 bases removed from V and 5 bases from J, the gap between germline ends came to 30 bases. CDR3 size: 19 residues. Germline-derived CDR1 and CDR2 are DFQATT and SNEGSKA (reference sequence). DNA for the CDR3: TGCAGTGCTATAAGTGCGCGGACCAGGGCTCCGGGGACCCATCAGCCCCAGCATTTT. Protein sequence: CSAISARTRAPGTHQPQHF.

This clonotype was recorded at least ten times. This sequence joins TRBV7-2 and TRBJ2-3; the D is unclear. V shed 2 bases and J shed 6 bases, with 9 bases lying between them. Germline loops: CDR1 SGHTA, CDR2 FQGNSA. The CDR3 length is 13 residues. CDR3 coding DNA: TGTGCCAGCAGCTTAATCCTCCCGGATACGCAGTATTTT. Translating it yields CASSLILPDTQYF.

The chain joins TRBV19 to TRBJ1-2, with 7 bases that match TRBD1. J lost 4 bases, V lost 9 bases, and 5 bases had no gene match. The germline V gene encodes CDR1 LNHDA and CDR2 SQIVND (reference sequence). This CDR3 is built from 12 residues. The CDR3 loop is CASMTGTYGYTF. CDR3 bases: TGTGCCAGCATGACAGGGACCTATGGCTACACCTTC.

The CDR3 DNA reads TGTGCCAGCAGTTACCCAACTGAAAACACCATATATTTT. Encoded protein: CASSYPTENTIYF. The V call is TRBV6-6, the J call TRBJ1-3, with D unclear. V was clipped by 2 bases and J by 6 bases, with 8 bases between them. The V gene's germline CDR1 is MNHNY and CDR2 SVGAGI (reference sequence). The CDR3 contains 13 residues.

This clonotype has more than one count but fewer than ten. This chain uses TRBV20-1 with TRBJ2-1; 7 bases align to TRBD2. CDR3 size: 14 residues. V shed 5 bases, J shed 0 bases, and the junction held 4 bases outside the gene matches. Germline values: CDR1 DFQATT, CDR2 SNEGSKA (reference sequence). The CDR3 region is CSASGGFSYNEQFF. The CDR3 DNA reads TGCAGTGCTTCCGGGGGGTTCTCCTACAATGAGCAGTTCTTC.

This clonotype has just a few counts. CDR3 in amino acids: CASSALGGALDTQYF. The CDR3, as DNA: TGTGCCAGCAGCGCCCTTGGGGGCGCTTTAGATACGCAGTATTTT. This rearrangement joins TRBV2 to TRBJ2-3, with D possibly being TRBD1 (6 bases). Trimming took 6 bases from V and 5 from J, leaving 18 bases between them. The germline gives CDR1 SNHLY, CDR2 FYNNEI. The CDR3 covers 15 residues.

The CDR3 DNA reads TGTGCCAGCAGGAACAGTAACCTAGGCTACACCTTC. As protein: CASRNSNLGYTF. The rearrangement joins TRBV2 to TRBJ1-2; no reliable D call. V gave up 6 bases and J gave up 8 bases, with 13 bases separating them. Germline V gene sequence: CDR1 SNHLY, CDR2 FYNNEI. The CDR3 consists of 12 residues.

This clonotype was picked up many times. The chain is built from TRBV12-3 or TRBV12-4 and TRBJ2-1; D is uncertain. Trimming removed 1 base from V and 2 bases from J, with 9 bases in between. CDR3 length: 15 residues. The CDR3 reads CASSLEPSPYNEQFF. CDR3 nucleotide sequence: TGTGCCAGCAGTTTAGAACCGTCCCCCTACAATGAGCAGTTCTTC.

This clonotype was recorded many times. The chain uses TRBV10-3 and TRBJ1-4; D perhaps matches TRBD1 (5 bases). V dropped 5 bases and J dropped 4 bases, with 17 bases sitting between them. The CDR3 has 16 amino acids. Germline CDR1 ENHRY, CDR2 SYGVKD. DNA of the CDR3: TGTGCCATCAGTCCCGGGGAGGGGCATTTTAATGAAAAACTGTTTTTT. It yields the protein CAISPGEGHFNEKLFF.

The genes are TRBV20-1 and TRBJ2-3; 8 bases are a match to TRBD2. The germline V gene encodes CDR1 DFQATT and CDR2 SNEGSKA (reference sequence). The CDR3 loop spans 17 amino acids. V lost 0 bases, J lost 4 bases, and 12 bases stayed unmatched. In DNA form, the CDR3 reads TGCAGTGCTAGAGATCCGCGGGGGGCGACGAGGGCAGATACGCAGTATTTT. Its protein is CSARDPRGATRADTQYF.

The rearrangement joins TRBV6-5 to TRBJ1-1; D is undetermined. The germline V gene has CDR1 MNHEY and CDR2 SVGAGI. This CDR3 region has 11 residues. The ends were cut back, 6 bases at V and 6 bases at J, with 8 bases in the middle. The CDR3 reads CASRGFAEAFF. The DNA of the CDR3 is TGTGCCAGCAGGGGTTTTGCTGAAGCTTTCTTT.

This clonotype has a handful of counts. The V gene is TRBV11-2, the J gene TRBJ1-5; maybe TRBD1 (5 bases). CDR3 size: 15 residues. Germline V gene sequence: CDR1 SGHAT, CDR2 FQNNGV. Trimming pared 4 bases from V and 8 bases from J, leaving 18 bases between. The CDR3 reads CASSSTGTVGKPQHF. CDR3 sequence (DNA): TGTGCCAGCAGCTCGACCGGGACCGTTGGAAAGCCCCAGCATTTT. Full variable domain (missing parts from reference TRBV11-2 and TRBJ1-5): EAGVAQSPRYKIIEKRQSVAFWCNPISGHATLYWYQQILGQGPKLLIQFQNNGVVDDSQLPKDRFSAERLKGVDSTLKIQPAKLEDSAVYLCASSSTGTVGKPQHFGDGTRLSIL.

J is TRBJ2-3 and V is TRBV2; D possibly corresponds to TRBD2 (6 bases). Trimming removed 6 bases from V and 5 bases from J, with 18 bases in between. In germline, CDR1 is SNHLY, CDR2 FYNNEI. There are 15 residues in the CDR3. Here the CDR3 DNA reads TGTGCCAGCAGCTGGCTAGCGAGCCAAGGAGATACGCAGTATTTT. Protein product: CASSWLASQGDTQYF.